The 8 T cell receptor beta chains given below trace back to one sample, sequenced in a study of blood T cell repertoires in COVID-19. Measured with immunoSEQ multiplex PCR; TCRdb has only the in-frame clones, and not every one. The sample consists of roughly 120,000 clones, 70% to 80% of them appearing once. The specimen sequenced was peripheral blood. These receptors were collected from a man aged 45-65 years with acute or convalescent COVID-19.

The chain joins TRBV12-3 or TRBV12-4 to TRBJ2-2; D unclear. Between the trimmed V and J ends, which lost 5 bases and 5 bases, there was a span of 6 bases. The CDR3 is 12 amino acids. In DNA form, the CDR3 reads TGTGCCAGCAGTCCTCTTACCGGGGAGCTGTTTTTT. Translation: CASSPLTGELFF.

J is TRBJ1-5 and V is TRBV7-8; D is possibly TRBD1 (5 bases). The CDR3 extends over 16 amino acids. The germline gives CDR1 SGHVS, CDR2 FQNEAQ. V lost 1 base and J 5 bases, leaving 15 bases between the germline ends. The CDR3 is CASSLGGDRRYQPQHF. As DNA, the CDR3 is TGTGCCAGCAGCTTAGGTGGTGACAGACGATATCAGCCCCAGCATTTT.

This clone was detected only a few times. J is TRBJ1-2 and V is TRBV11-2; the match to TRBD1 covers 7 bases. Germline CDR1 and CDR2: SGHAT and FQNNGV. Trimming at V came to 5 bases and at J to 2 bases, leaving 8 bases not matched to a gene. The CDR3 spans 15 residues. CDR3 protein: CASSTDRERNYGYTF. The CDR3 nucleotides read TGTGCCAGCAGCACCGACAGGGAGAGGAACTATGGCTACACCTTC.

This chain joins TRBV7-8 and TRBJ2-2; possible D gene TRBD1, 5 bases. Trimming took off 1 base at V and 0 bases at J, with 12 bases between the two ends. CDR3 size: 17 residues. Germline lookup yields CDR1 SGHVS and CDR2 FQNEAQ. CDR3 loop: CASSLGYRSTNTGELFF. CDR3 in DNA: TGTGCCAGCAGCTTAGGATACAGGTCCACGAACACCGGGGAGCTGTTTTTT.

This chain uses TRBV30 with TRBJ1-5; no clear D gene. Looked up from germline, CDR1 is GTSNPN and CDR2 is SVGIG (reference sequence). V lost 5 bases, J lost 8 bases, and 16 bases lay in between. The CDR3 has 13 amino acids. The CDR3 bases are TGTGCCTGGGGCCACCGGGAGGGAAAGCCCCAGCATTTT. Protein product: CAWGHREGKPQHF.

The rearrangement uses TRBV3-1 (or the pseudogene TRBV3-2) and TRBJ2-3, with 7 bases identical to TRBD2. Germline CDR1 is LGHDT and CDR2 is YNNKEL (reference sequence). V was clipped by 2 bases and J by 6 bases; unmatched bases: 5. This CDR3 is 14 amino acids long. The CDR3 protein is CASSQLGEGDTQYF. The CDR3 coding sequence is TGTGCCAGCAGCCAACTCGGGGAGGGGGATACGCAGTATTTT.

The V and J genes are TRBV5-6 and TRBJ1-1; 7 nucleotides match TRBD1. Germline V lookup: CDR1 SGHDT, CDR2 YYEEEE. The CDR3 is made up of 15 amino acids. The V gene end was trimmed by 2 bases and the J gene end by 8 bases; junction bases not matched to a gene: 12. The CDR3 bases are TGTGCCAGCAGCTTTTACCCAGGGACAGCTGGGGAAGCTTTCTTT. Amino acids: CASSFYPGTAGEAFF.

The chain joins TRBV7-6 to TRBJ2-3; 13 nucleotides match TRBD2. CDR1 and CDR2 (germline): SGHVS, FNYEAQ. This CDR3 region has 16 residues. V lost 5 bases and J lost 2; bases outside the gene matches: 4. CDR3 region: CASSGGTSGVTDTQYF. The CDR3 bases are TGTGCCAGCAGCGGGGGGACTAGCGGGGTCACAGATACGCAGTATTTT.